The T cell receptor (beta chain) under discussion was sequenced for a study of shared clonotypes between healthy human individuals. Points from the study as a whole: Shared clonotypes: roughly 4.5% naive CD4, under 4% naive CD8, roughly 2.2% memory CD4, 0.4% to 0.5% memory CD8.

The donors were all Caucasian adults (living in Nashville, Tennessee). As handled by the study authors: Filtering was not the same, since immunoSEQ gave junction-only sequences without quality scores. TCRdb's table, derived via immunoSEQ multiplex PCR, lists solely in-frame clones and lacks some. V, J and clone size reflect that table, while D and trimming were determined from the DNA. The sample gives more than 1,200,000 clones, roughly 98.5% of which show up once; about 0.4% is in the top ten. Of note for this clone: Its antigen is unknown.

V shed 6 bases and J 8 bases; nucleotides not matched to a gene: 11. This CDR3 contains 16 residues. The germline gives CDR1 MNHEY, CDR2 SMNVEV (reference sequence). The TCR comes from a young man in good health. The chain employs TRBV27 and TRBJ2-1; 12 positions match TRBD2. Material: naive CD4+ T cells sorted from blood. Subset here: CD45RA+ positively selected. The CDR3 coding sequence is TGTGCCAGCAGGATCAGACTAGCGGGAGTGGTGGATGAGCAGTTCTTC. This codes for CASRIRLAGVVDEQFF.